Listed here are 31 T cell receptor beta chains from one sample, sequenced in a study of blood T cells in healthy people across ages. The use of a sample-barcoded 5' primer and a J-beta primer mix characterized a second PCR of roughly 6 to 11 cycles. TCRdb redid the calling of the 5' RACE reads with MiXCR, one entry per CDR3 protein. This sample yields more than 700,000 distinct CDR3 sequences, of which 53% are seen a single time; approximately 40% belongs to the top ten. The sample comprised blood. Source of these receptors: a man older than 75 in good health.

This clonotype was seen a handful of times. The rearrangement uses TRBV20-1 and TRBJ2-7; D ambiguous. Per germline, CDR1 DFQATT and CDR2 SNEGSKA (reference sequence). The CDR3 is made up of 13 amino acids. The germline V and J ends were trimmed by 6 bases and 2 bases, with 14 bases remaining between them. The CDR3 loop is CSAYDSRTYEQYF. In nucleotides, the CDR3 is TGCAGTGCCTATGACTCCAGGACCTACGAGCAGTACTTC.

This clonotype was seen only a few times. V is TRBV6-1 and J is TRBJ2-3; D unclear. The V gene's germline CDR1 is MNHNS and CDR2 SASEGT. This CDR3 is 15 amino acids long. The V and J ends lost 5 bases and 14 bases respectively, with 26 bases between them. The CDR3 spells CASSSPPPRARYAYF. CDR3 bases: TGTGCCAGCAGTTCTCCTCCTCCTAGGGCCAGATACGCGTATTTT.

The CDR3 DNA reads as TGTGCCAGCAGTTTAGGTCCGGGAGGAGAGACCCAGTACTTC. As protein: CASSLGPGGETQYF. The V and J genes are TRBV12-3 or TRBV12-4 and TRBJ2-5, with 7 nucleotides matching TRBD2. The CDR3 loop spans 14 amino acids. V trimming: 1 base; J trimming: 4 bases; junction bases outside the gene matches: 3.

This clonotype was observed a few times. The chain uses TRBV20-1 and TRBJ2-1; 9 bases map to TRBD1. The CDR3 sequence is 15 residues long. V trimming: 4 bases; J trimming: 9 bases; junction bases outside the gene matches: 13. Germline loops: CDR1 DFQATT, CDR2 SNEGSKA (reference sequence). In DNA, the CDR3 is TGCAGTGCTAACAGGGGGCAAAACTACCAACGTGAGCAGTTCTTC. Its translation is CSANRGQNYQREQFF.

This clonotype turned up a few times. The chain recombines TRBV29-1 with TRBJ1-2; D perhaps matches TRBD1 (6 bases). CDR3 length equals 12 residues. The ends were cut back, 6 bases at V and 0 bases at J, with 8 bases in the middle. Germline values: CDR1 SQVTM, CDR2 ANQGSEA. Here the CDR3 DNA reads TGCAGCGTAGGACAGTCTAACTATGGCTACACCTTC. Protein product: CSVGQSNYGYTF.

This clonotype was picked up a small number of times. This chain joins TRBV29-1 and TRBJ2-5; unclear D gene. Deletions cut 0 bases from V and 4 bases from J, with 9 bases between. The CDR3 has 13 amino acids. In germline, CDR1 is SQVTM, CDR2 ANQGSEA. The CDR3 loop reads CSVEDGWGETQYF. The DNA for the CDR3 is TGCAGCGTTGAAGATGGTTGGGGAGAGACCCAGTACTTC. The full variable domain, in which reference TRBV29-1 and TRBJ2-5 provide the parts outside the CDR3, is SAVISQKPSRDICQRGTSLTIQCQVDSQVTMMFWYRQQPGQSLTLIATANQGSEATYESGFVIDKFPISRPNLTFSTLTVSNMSPEDSSIYLCSVEDGWGETQYFGPGTRLLVL.

This clonotype was seen a few times. The V gene is TRBV6-6, the J gene TRBJ2-7; TRBD2 might be the D (7 bases). The CDR3 length is 13 residues. The V and J ends lost 2 bases and 6 bases respectively, with 11 bases between them. The germline V gene encodes CDR1 MNHNY and CDR2 SVGAGI (reference sequence). Here the CDR3 DNA reads TGTGCCAGCAGTTACCTTAGGGGGGGCGAGCAGTACTTC. It specifies CASSYLRGGEQYF.

J is TRBJ2-7 and V is TRBV20-1, with D maybe TRBD1 (6 bases). Germline CDR1 and CDR2: DFQATT and SNEGSKA (reference sequence). The CDR3 is made up of 13 amino acids. Trimming removed 1 base from V and 4 bases from J, with 11 bases in between. The CDR3 region has the DNA TGCAGTGCTAGAGGGGACAACCCTTACGAGCAGTACTTC. This translates into CSARGDNPYEQYF.

This sequence joins TRBV27 and TRBJ2-7; 9 bases match TRBD1. CDR1 and CDR2 from the germline V gene are MNHEY and SMNVEV (reference sequence). The trim removed 5 bases at V and 6 bases at J, leaving 11 bases unmatched. CDR3 size: 15 residues. CDR3 loop: CASSPRRDRVPEQYF. In DNA, the CDR3 is TGTGCCAGCAGTCCGCGACGGGACAGGGTTCCCGAGCAGTACTTC.

CDR3 loop: CASSGDSPYSNQPQHF. CDR3 coding DNA: TGTGCCAGCAGTGGGGACAGTCCGTATAGCAATCAGCCCCAGCATTTT. The chain links TRBV28 to TRBJ1-5; 7 nucleotides line up with TRBD1. V lost 5 bases and J lost 0; bases outside the gene matches: 7. Germline V gives CDR1 MDHEN, CDR2 SYDVKM. The CDR3 spans 16 residues.

The V gene is TRBV12-3 or TRBV12-4, the J gene TRBJ2-1; weak D call: TRBD2 (5 bases). Trimming removed 6 bases from V and 8 bases from J, with 14 bases in between. There are 13 residues in the CDR3. DNA for the CDR3: TGTGCCAGCAGAGCGGACGAGAGGGATGAGCAGTTCTTC. This encodes CASRADERDEQFF.

The chain employs TRBV29-1 and TRBJ1-1; D ambiguous. Trimming took 4 bases from V and 1 from J, leaving 10 bases between them. The germline gives CDR1 SQVTM, CDR2 ANQGSEA. The CDR3 is 13 amino acids. The CDR3 protein is CSVAPKRNTEAFF. DNA of the CDR3: TGCAGCGTTGCCCCCAAGAGGAACACTGAAGCTTTCTTT.

As regards this clonotype: A much larger clone differs by one base, so this may be a read error. The chain has TRBV5-1 and TRBJ1-2; D is uncertain. This CDR3 has 15 residues. Germline CDR1 SGHRS, CDR2 YFSETQ. The CDR3: CAGSLWSQEVNGYTF. DNA of the CDR3: TGCGCCGGCAGCTTGTGGAGTCAGGAAGTAAATGGCTACACCTTC.

This sequence joins TRBV10-1 and TRBJ2-1; 8 nucleotides agree with TRBD2. V shed 0 bases, J shed 7 bases, and the junction held 8 bases outside the gene matches. The CDR3 totals 16 residues. The germline V gene encodes CDR1 WNHNN and CDR2 SYGVQD (reference sequence). The CDR3: CASSESDGRARNEQFF. CDR3 DNA sequence: TGCGCCAGCAGTGAGTCAGACGGGAGGGCCCGTAATGAGCAGTTCTTC.

The rearrangement joins TRBV5-1 to TRBJ2-7; D call uncertain. CDR3 length: 14 amino acids. Trimming left V 0 bases short and J 3 bases short, with 10 bases between. The V gene's germline CDR1 is SGHRS and CDR2 YFSETQ. The CDR3 here is CASSLEPNLYEQYF. In DNA form, the CDR3 reads TGCGCCAGCAGCTTGGAACCGAACCTCTACGAGCAGTACTTC.

The chain is built from TRBV15 and TRBJ1-4; TRBD1 agrees at 8 bases. Germline V gives CDR1 LNHNV, CDR2 YYDKDF (reference sequence). The CDR3 extends over 15 amino acids. V gave up 7 bases and J gave up 0 bases; unmatched junction bases: 4. The CDR3 region has the DNA TGTGCCACCAAGATGGACAGGGCAACTAATGAAAAACTGTTTTTT. It translates to CATKMDRATNEKLFF.

This clonotype was found a few times. The chain is built from TRBV20-1 and TRBJ2-2; TRBD1 aligns across 8 bases. The CDR3 runs 14 residues. The junction had 5 bases not matched to a gene; V was cut back by 3 bases and J by 5 bases. Germline V gives CDR1 DFQATT, CDR2 SNEGSKA (reference sequence). DNA for the CDR3: TGCAGTGCTAGGACAGGGGATGGAACCGGGGAGCTGTTTTTT. Translation: CSARTGDGTGELFF.

The chain uses TRBV2 and TRBJ1-1; TRBD1 matches 8 bases. Germline V lookup: CDR1 SNHLY, CDR2 FYNNEI. Unmatched junction bases numbered 4, after V lost 6 bases and J lost 1 base. The CDR3 totals 14 residues. CDR3 in DNA: TGTGCCAGCAGGTCCGGGACAGGGAACACTGAAGCTTTCTTT. It encodes CASRSGTGNTEAFF. The variable domain in full, completed from reference TRBV2 and TRBJ1-1, reads EPEVTQTPSHQVTQMGQEVILRCVPISNHLYFYWYRQILGQKVEFLVSFYNNEISEKSEIFDDQFSVERPDGSNFTLKIRSTKLEDSAMYFCASRSGTGNTEAFFGQGTRLTVV.

The chain recombines TRBV3-1 with TRBJ2-7, with a tentative D call TRBD2 (6 bases). CDR3 length: 14 amino acids. The V end was cut by 3 bases, the J end by 6 bases, with 15 bases between. Germline CDR1 is LGHDT and CDR2 is YNNKEL (reference sequence). The DNA for the CDR3 is TGTGCCAGCAGCCAGGGAGGTCAATATCTCGAGCAGTACTTC. Translated, it gives CASSQGGQYLEQYF.

This clonotype was recorded a few times. This chain connects TRBV21-1 to TRBJ2-1; the D call in the table, TRBD1, was not verified against the DNA. TRBV21-1 corresponds to a pseudogene. This CDR3 spans 16 amino acids. The CDR3 loop is CASSKVGTGVYNEQFF. In DNA form, the CDR3 reads TGTGCCAGCAGCAAAGTAGGGACAGGGGTCTACAATGAGCAGTTCTTC.

The rearrangement links TRBV5-1 to TRBJ1-2; D remains ambiguous. The CDR3 spans 15 residues. The germline V gene encodes CDR1 SGHRS and CDR2 YFSETQ. V lost 7 bases and J 8 bases, leaving 24 bases between the germline ends. The CDR3 here is CASDPGIPGKQGYTF. CDR3 sequence (DNA): TGCGCCAGCGACCCCGGAATCCCGGGTAAGCAAGGCTACACCTTC.

This clonotype was seen only a few times. The V and J genes are TRBV25-1 and TRBJ2-5, with 10 bases fitting TRBD2. Germline assignment: CDR1 MGHDK and CDR2 SYGVNS. The CDR3 totals 17 residues. Trimming took 1 base from V and 4 from J; bases not matched to a gene: 9. The CDR3 reads CASSELGSGRSRETQYF. As DNA, the CDR3 is TGTGCCAGCAGTGAATTGGGTAGCGGGAGGTCGAGAGAGACCCAGTACTTC. The variable domain in full, completed from reference TRBV25-1 and TRBJ2-5, reads EADIYQTPRYLVIGTGKKITLECSQTMGHDKMYWYQQDPGMELHLIHYSYGVNSTEKGDLSSESTVSRIRTEHFPLTLESARPSHTSQYLCASSELGSGRSRETQYFGPGTRLLVL.

The rearrangement joins TRBV2 to TRBJ1-2, with D perhaps matching TRBD1 (5 bases). CDR1 is SNHLY and CDR2 is FYNNEI in the germline V gene. The CDR3 length is 11 residues. Trimming took 6 bases from V and 8 from J, leaving 10 bases between them. The CDR3 sequence is CASRGDGGYTF. The CDR3 coding sequence is TGTGCCAGCAGAGGGGATGGAGGCTACACCTTC.

The V and J genes are TRBV27 and TRBJ1-6, with D hard to call. Trimming cost V 10 bases and J 10 bases, with 17 bases left between them. This CDR3 is 13 amino acids long. Germline V gene lookup returns CDR1 MNHEY and CDR2 SMNVEV (reference sequence). CDR3 sequence: CATRPLGVSPLHF. In nucleotides, the CDR3 is TGTGCCACCCGCCCTTTAGGCGTGTCACCCCTCCACTTT.

This chain links TRBV5-8 with TRBJ2-3; 10 nucleotides agree with TRBD2. With 0 bases clipped from V and 3 bases from J, the junction kept 1 base outside the gene matches. The CDR3 extends over 15 amino acids. Germline CDR1 and CDR2: SGHTS and YDEGEE. The CDR3 is CASSLASGRTDTQYF. The DNA of the CDR3 is TGTGCCAGCAGCTTGGCTAGCGGGAGAACAGATACGCAGTATTTT.

V and J are TRBV7-7 and TRBJ2-1; 11 nucleotides match TRBD2. After removal of 3 bases from V and 10 bases from J, the junction contained 8 bases not matched to a gene. CDR1 and CDR2 (germline): SSHAT, FNYEAQ (reference sequence). This CDR3 has 15 amino acids. The CDR3, as DNA: TGTGCCAGCAGCTTGGCTAGCGGGAGGCCAGGGGAGCAGTTCTTC. Protein: CASSLASGRPGEQFF.

Concerning this clonotype itself: With a much larger clone just one base away, this may be a read error. The chain couples TRBV29-1 to TRBJ2-5; 8 nucleotides match TRBD2. Germline CDR1 is SQVTM and CDR2 is ANQGSEA. The CDR3 runs 12 residues. V shed 4 bases, J shed 5 bases, and the junction held 3 bases outside the gene matches. The chain's CDR3 is CSVGAGGETQYF. In DNA form, the CDR3 reads TGCAGCGTTGGGGCGGGGGGTGAGACCCAGTACTTC.

This chain joins TRBV7-9 and TRBJ2-2; tentative D call: TRBD1 (6 bases). The CDR3 is 18 amino acids. V was trimmed by 1 base and J by 1 base, leaving 16 bases between them. Germline V gene data show CDR1 as SEHNR and CDR2 as FQNEAQ (reference sequence). CDR3 protein: CASSLGGGANRNTGELFF. The CDR3, as DNA: TGTGCCAGCAGCTTAGGAGGGGGAGCGAACCGGAACACCGGGGAGCTGTTTTTT.

The CDR3 bases are TGTGCCAGCAGCTTCCGGGCCCGTAATGAAAAACTGTTTTTT. Its translation is CASSFRARNEKLFF. The chain employs TRBV9 and TRBJ1-4; D not resolved. The CDR3 sequence is 14 residues long. V was shortened by 4 bases and J by 4 bases, with 11 bases between the two germline ends. The V gene's germline CDR1 is SGDLS and CDR2 YYNGEE.

This clonotype was picked up a small number of times. The chain uses TRBV7-2 and TRBJ2-1, with 8 bases that match TRBD2. The CDR3 is 14 residues long. Germline V gene lookup returns CDR1 SGHTA and CDR2 FQGNSA. With V trimmed by 2 bases and J by 8 bases, 5 bases remained unmatched. The CDR3, as DNA: TGTGCCAGCAGCTTAATGCGGGAGGTTTATGAGCAGTTCTTC. Its translation is CASSLMREVYEQFF.

In its sample, this clonotype was seen once. The rearrangement links TRBV6-6 to TRBJ2-4; TRBD2 aligns across 7 bases. The closer fit of TRBJ2-5 to the DNA end suggests the J call may be wrong. CDR3 size: 13 residues. In germline, CDR1 is MNHNY, CDR2 SVGAGI (reference sequence). The CDR3 here is CASRLLARETQYF. The CDR3 DNA is TGTGCCAGCAGATTACTAGCGCGGGAGACCCAGTACTTC.